The present TCR beta chain was sequenced within a study of identical twins (dated by TCRdb to about 2016). About the study as a whole: To test whether fetal clonotypes persist, the study used deep sequencing on TCR alpha and beta repertoires from monozygotic twins, unrelated adults of various ages, and cord blood. To rule out contamination, replicate twin experiments were performed at different times with different library preparation protocols.

In this sample, this clonotype turned up many times. Its antigen specificity is not known. Base qualities are not provided; no much larger clone lies one nucleotide away. Receptors were amplified or captured by 5' RACE. Sequencer: Illumina HiSeq 2000. A universal primer binding site was added through template switching, and the final cDNA carried a unique molecular identifier so that TCR cDNA molecules could be counted accurately. Specific primers in the conserved constant-segment region were used to synthesize first-strand cDNA for TCR alpha and beta chains. Each cDNA library was double barcoded, with a SMART-Mk sample barcode plus Illumina barcodes, to control for contamination. TruSeq adapter sequences along with Illumina sample barcodes were introduced in two successive PCR steps. Sequencing of the TCR alpha and beta cDNA libraries was done on the Illumina HiSeq platform using custom primers. As for how the authors treated the data: Raw reads were processed with MiGEC to extract unique molecular identifiers, and MiXCR was used to determine CDR3 positions. Recombination models were inferred per individual with the repgenHMM and IGoR tools using an EM algorithm. Shared clonotype analysis was performed with the tcR package in R, normalizing sharing by the product of cloneset sizes. To study raw recombination without the effects of thymic and clonal selection, out-of-frame nonproductive sequences were analyzed. The raw public data were reprocessed by TCRdb itself: fastp quality trimming at Q25, MiXCR clonotype calling, in-frame beta chains only. Every CDR3 protein is listed once, alongside the most common genes and DNA of its rows. What appears here as the V and J calls and clone size reflects TCRdb's work, not the paper's. This sample is represented by 260,000 or so distinct CDR3 sequences; 7.5% of them were singletons. The ten most abundant clones make up over 5% of the sample.

Every donor in the study was a healthy Caucasian. The twin cohort comprised three pairs of female monozygotic twins, all aged roughly 18 to 30 years. Positive isolation kits from Invitrogen were used to isolate the CD4+ and CD8+ T cell populations. Beyond this particular receptor, the publication reports: Compared with coincidental sharing between unrelated individuals, an excess of low generation-probability sequences was observed among out-of-frame TCR alpha sequences shared between twins. Invariant T cells such as MAIT and iNKT could partly confound zero-insertion analyses, although diverse VJ usage argued against such confounding for most clonotypes. Fewer insertions were carried by abundant cord blood beta clonotypes; a weaker similar trend was observed in young adult naive repertoires, while no such trend was observed in memory repertoires. Conclusions relied on cross-sectional statistical analysis, since the same donors could not be followed over many years. In monozygotic twins, recombination models systematically underestimated out-of-frame TCR alpha sharing, but the models matched the sharing seen between unrelated individuals. Excess twin sharing in beta out-of-frame sequences was weaker because fewer shared sequences lowered the signal-to-noise ratio.

The sample was also reused in another study, on yellow fever vaccine responses in identical twins. The second paper states: The authors reported that the T cell response to vaccination in identical twins appeared partly convergent and partly personalized. Focusing on identical twins, the study followed the T cell clones that responded to the vaccine, and did so with precision.

The clonotype comes from a woman between 18 and 29 years old in good health. Sample: CD8+ T cells sorted from blood.

In nucleotide form, the sequence is TGCGCCAGCAGCTTGGCCGGGAGAGGTGGTGATGAGCAGTTCTTC. Its translation is CASSLAGRGGDEQFF. Rearrangement joined TRBV5-1 to TRBJ2-1, with TRBD2 as a weak D call on 6 bases. CDR1 SGHRS and CDR2 YFSETQ are derived from the germline V gene. V is cut by 0 bases and J by 8 bases, and the space between the germline ends is 15 bases. The CDR3, cysteine through phenylalanine, is 15 amino acids long. The DNA shown is the 45-base CDR3, in frame from base 1.